This T cell receptor beta chain was identified during a study of a mutant IDH1 vaccine in newly diagnosed glioma. Study context: The initiation of vaccination occurred 4-6 weeks after radiotherapy alone, or with temozolomide cycles.

V lost 1 base and J lost 4, with 6 bases in between. The length of the CDR3 is 12 residues. CDR1 and CDR2 from the germline V gene are SQVTM and ANQGSEA. Sample time point: week 35, safety follow-up. Vaccination comprised doses that each held 300 ug of mutant IDH1 20-mer peptide, plus topical imiquimod. Across weeks 1, 3, 5, 7, 11, 15, 19 and 23, patients received a vaccination each time, eight in all. Donors harbored newly found WHO grade 3 or 4 IDH1-mutant, ATRX-lost astrocytomas. General study results and limits: Vaccine-induced responses were seen in around 93% of patients, spanning several MHC alleles.

Data came from immunoSEQ multiplex PCR; TCRdb stores just in-frame clones and leaves some out. The sample has over 40,000 clones, 81% seen once. Details on this clone: Its target is unknown.

The clonotype comes from a woman aged 40-49 years with glioma. Some clones in this sample may be carry-over from other donors' samples. The V and J genes are TRBV29-1 and TRBJ2-3; no clear D. The sequencing here drew on PBMCs, taken from a glioma patient whose treatment included an IDH1 peptide vaccine. This chain's CDR3 is CSVEGGSDTQYF. The CDR3 coding sequence is TGCAGCGTTGAAGGGGGTTCAGATACGCAGTATTTT.